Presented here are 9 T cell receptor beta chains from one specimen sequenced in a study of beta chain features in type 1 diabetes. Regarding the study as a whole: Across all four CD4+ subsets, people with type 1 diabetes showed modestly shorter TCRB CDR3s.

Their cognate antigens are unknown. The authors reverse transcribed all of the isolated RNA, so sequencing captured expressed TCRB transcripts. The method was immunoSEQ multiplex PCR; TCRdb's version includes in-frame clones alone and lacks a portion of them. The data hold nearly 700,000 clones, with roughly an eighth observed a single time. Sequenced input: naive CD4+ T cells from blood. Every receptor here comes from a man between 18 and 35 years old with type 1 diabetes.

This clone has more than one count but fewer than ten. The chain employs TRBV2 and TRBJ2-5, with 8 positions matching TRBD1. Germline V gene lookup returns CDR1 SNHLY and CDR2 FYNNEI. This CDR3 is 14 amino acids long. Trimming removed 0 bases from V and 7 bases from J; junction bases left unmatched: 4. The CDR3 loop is CASSEAGQDGTQYF. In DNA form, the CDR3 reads TGTGCCAGCAGTGAAGCGGGACAGGACGGGACCCAGTACTTC.

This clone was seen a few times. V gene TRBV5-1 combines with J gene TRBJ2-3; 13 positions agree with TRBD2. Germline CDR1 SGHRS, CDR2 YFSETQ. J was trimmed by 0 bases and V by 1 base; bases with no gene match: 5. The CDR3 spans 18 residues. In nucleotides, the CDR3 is TGCGCCAGCAGCTTGAGGGGACTAGCGGGGCCTAGCACAGATACGCAGTATTTT. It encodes CASSLRGLAGPSTDTQYF.

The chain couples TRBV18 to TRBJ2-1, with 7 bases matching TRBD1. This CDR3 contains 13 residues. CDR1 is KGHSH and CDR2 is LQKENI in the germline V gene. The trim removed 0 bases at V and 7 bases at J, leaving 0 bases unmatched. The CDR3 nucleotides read TGTGCCAGCTCACCACCGGGACAGAATGAGCAGTTCTTC. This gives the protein CASSPPGQNEQFF.

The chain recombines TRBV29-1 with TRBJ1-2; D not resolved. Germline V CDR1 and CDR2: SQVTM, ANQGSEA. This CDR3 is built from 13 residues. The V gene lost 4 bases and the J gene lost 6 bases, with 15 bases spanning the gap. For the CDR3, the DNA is TGCAGCGTTGTACCACCGTTCGGGGATGGCTACACCTTC. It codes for CSVVPPFGDGYTF.

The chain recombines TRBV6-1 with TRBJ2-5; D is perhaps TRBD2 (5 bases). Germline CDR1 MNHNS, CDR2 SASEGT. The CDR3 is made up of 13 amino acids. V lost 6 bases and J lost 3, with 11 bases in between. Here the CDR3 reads CASRRAPEETQYF. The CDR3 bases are TGTGCCAGCAGGCGGGCGCCGGAAGAGACCCAGTACTTC.

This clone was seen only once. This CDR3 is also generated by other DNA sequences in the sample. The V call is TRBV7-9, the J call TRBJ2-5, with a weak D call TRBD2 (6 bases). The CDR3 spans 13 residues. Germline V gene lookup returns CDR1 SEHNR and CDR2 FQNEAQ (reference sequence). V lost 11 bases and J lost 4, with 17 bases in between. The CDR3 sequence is CASAGSAPETQYF. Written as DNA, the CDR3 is TGTGCCTCCGCGGGGTCCGCCCCAGAGACCCAGTACTTC. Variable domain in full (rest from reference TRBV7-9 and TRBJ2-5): DTGVSQNPRHKITKRGQNVTFRCDPISEHNRLYWYRQTLGQGPEFLTYFQNEAQLEKSRLLSDRFSAERPKGSFSTLEIQRTEQGDSAMYLCASAGSAPETQYFGPGTRLLVL.

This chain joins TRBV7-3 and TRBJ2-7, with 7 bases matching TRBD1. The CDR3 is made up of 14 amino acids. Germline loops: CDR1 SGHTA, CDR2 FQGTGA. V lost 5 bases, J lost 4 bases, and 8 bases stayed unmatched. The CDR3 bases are TGTGCCAGCAGCCTCCGAGCAGGGGGATACGAGCAGTACTTC. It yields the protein CASSLRAGGYEQYF.

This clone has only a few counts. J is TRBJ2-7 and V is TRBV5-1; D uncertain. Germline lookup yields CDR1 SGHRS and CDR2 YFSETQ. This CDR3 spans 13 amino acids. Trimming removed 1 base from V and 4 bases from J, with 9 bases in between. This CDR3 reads CASSLKSEYEQYF. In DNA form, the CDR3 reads TGCGCCAGCAGCTTGAAGTCCGAATACGAGCAGTACTTC.

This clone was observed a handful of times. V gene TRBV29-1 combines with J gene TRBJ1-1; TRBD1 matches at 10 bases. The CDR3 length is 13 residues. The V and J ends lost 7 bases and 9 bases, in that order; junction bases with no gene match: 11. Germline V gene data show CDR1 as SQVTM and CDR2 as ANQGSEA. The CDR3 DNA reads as TGCAGCGATGACAGGGGGCACCAGCACCAAGCTTTCTTT. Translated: CSDDRGHQHQAFF.